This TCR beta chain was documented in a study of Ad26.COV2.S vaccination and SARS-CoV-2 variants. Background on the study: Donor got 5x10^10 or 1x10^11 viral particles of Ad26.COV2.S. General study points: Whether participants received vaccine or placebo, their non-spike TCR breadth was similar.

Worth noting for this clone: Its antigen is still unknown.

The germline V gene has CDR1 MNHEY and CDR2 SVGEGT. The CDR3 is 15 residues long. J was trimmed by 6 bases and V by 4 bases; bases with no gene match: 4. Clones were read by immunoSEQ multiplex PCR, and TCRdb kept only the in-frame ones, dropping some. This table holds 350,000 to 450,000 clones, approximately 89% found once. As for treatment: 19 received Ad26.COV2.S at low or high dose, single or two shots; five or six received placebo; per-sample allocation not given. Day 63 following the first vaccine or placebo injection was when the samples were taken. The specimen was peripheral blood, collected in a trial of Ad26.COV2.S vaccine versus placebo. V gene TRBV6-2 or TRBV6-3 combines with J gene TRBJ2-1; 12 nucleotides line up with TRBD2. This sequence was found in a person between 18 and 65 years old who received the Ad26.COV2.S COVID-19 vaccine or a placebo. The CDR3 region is CASSFETSGSNEQFF. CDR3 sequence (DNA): TGTGCCAGCAGTTTCGAGACTAGCGGGAGCAATGAGCAGTTCTTC.